This T cell receptor beta chain was sequenced during a study of blood T cell repertoires in COVID-19. Turning to the study itself: The United States, Italy and Spain were the sources of the acute and convalescent COVID-19 samples.

Clinical history reported by participants formed the basis on which cohorts were assigned. Among Cohort 3 donors, those recovered had two negative PCRs, clearance, or symptom resolution. With 2 bases removed from V and 6 bases from J, the gap between germline ends came to 13 bases. Per germline, CDR1 SNHLY and CDR2 FYNNEI. This CDR3 has 14 residues. The repertoire was sequenced with immunoSEQ multiplex PCR; TCRdb's copy has only in-frame clones and lacks some. The sample has about 200,000 clones, roughly four fifths seen once. Sequencing input: PBMCs or T cells enriched from blood (not recorded which). The chain employs TRBV2 and TRBJ1-2; tentatively, D is TRBD1 (5 bases). This TCR came from a man aged 40-49 years who had recovered from COVID-19. CDR3 DNA sequence: TGTGCCAGCAGTGAACGCCAGGGCGTGGATGGCTACACCTTC. It codes for CASSERQGVDGYTF.